Listed below are T cell receptor beta chains from one sample, sequenced in a study of cytomegalovirus exposure and HLA in healthy donors. The repertoire was sequenced with immunoSEQ multiplex PCR; TCRdb's copy has only in-frame clones and lacks some. The profile shows about 160,000 clones, 84% of them singletons. The source material was PBMCs. All receptors derive from a man younger than 35 in good health and CMV-seronegative. The CDR3 runs from the conserved cysteine through the conserved F or W.

v_gene	CDR3aa
TRBV6-6	CASSQTRARETQYF
TRBV28	CATRQGLYNEQFF
TRBV18	CASSGTSGTDTQYF
TRBV7-3	CASSHGTSGKFNEQFF
TRBV23-1	CASSQATSGANEQFF
TRBV7-3	CASSLTLGASGRDNEQFF
TRBV4-1	CASSHSGTGGDEQYF
TRBV7-2	CASNLDRVGTEAFF
TRBV28	CASSLSTNPSNQPQHF
TRBV7-9	CSSSLWQETHEQYF
TRBV7-8	CASSSKALAGGGGTGELFF
TRBV4-3	CASSQEDTSGFYEQYF
TRBV7-8	CASSTSRQSGGELFF
TRBV5-1	CASSLRGLNNEQFF
TRBV20-1	CSARKEGYTF
TRBV27	CASSFHGSLDEQFF
TRBV9	CASSDTGTSPETQYF
TRBV6-1	CASILAAGANVLTF
TRBV29-1	CSVPGGSLYGYTF
TRBV18	CASSPGQRLYYEQYF
TRBV27	CASSLGFGTGSEQFF
TRBV5-1	CASSPGSTFNYGYTF
TRBV5-6	CASSLSGQGGEQYF
TRBV6-5	CASRTPGQGTTEAFF
TRBV7-2	CASSLGVSTDTQYF
TRBV12-2	CASRLAREVRGCQETQYF
TRBV5-1	CASSGGLAGGATGGELFF
TRBV6-6	CASKGTGHYGYTF
TRBV27	CASSLGTGVNSPLHF
TRBV7-3	CASSLGVGPYGYTF
TRBV5-1	CASSLALTGDQETQYF
TRBV28	CASDGPGGYSYNEQFF
TRBV4-1	CASSQELGGVYQPQHF
TRBV20-1	CSAGTRYEQYF
TRBV28	CASKRTGGWEKLFF
TRBV28	CASSFFGQGAEKLFF
TRBV19	CAGGQYNQPQHF
TRBV4-1	CASTAAGLDEQFF
TRBV7-8	CASSLVTSGSAYNEQFF
TRBV6-6	CASSYSGGATEAFF
TRBV7-2	CASSPWTSVGGSYNEQFF
TRBV4-1	CASSLQEAHNSPLHF
TRBV5-1	CASTLGTTGQGEQYF
TRBV6-5	CATNRGPYEQYF
TRBV19	CASSDRDRALPPLHF
TRBV19	CASSALTVANEQYF
TRBV4-3	CASSQDYGGYTF
TRBV19	CASTIDRAGNTIYF
TRBV5-1	CASSLGEGLGYEQYF
TRBV7-6	CASSPTPQREFSYEQYF
TRBV7-2	CASSLRQGYYGYTF
TRBV4-2	CASSQDMGQLYEQYF
TRBV29-1	CSVERGTEQFF